This T cell receptor beta chain was recovered during a study of post-analysis software for immune sequencing data (dated by TCRdb to the mid-2010s). General notes on the study: Recorded disease courses included relapsing-remitting, secondary progressive and progressive-relapsing multiple sclerosis, with some patients lacking subtype annotation. The patient repertoires were set against eleven to twelve previously published healthy control repertoires from donors whose ages ranged from about 6 to 25 years. A subset of samples was prepared in parallel using single-end sample barcoding, then pooled and co-amplified after Illumina adapter ligation. What the study reported, not specific to this receptor: The control group was slightly older than the multiple sclerosis patient group. Strong co-clustering of samples prepared in the same batch was shown by direct clustering with F measure, prompting a batch-effect correction. Compared with controls, multiple sclerosis patients had significantly lower normalized Chao1 diversity, a finding suggesting substantial peripheral T-cell clonal expansion. Patients showed significantly higher frequencies than controls for roughly five TRBV segments, among them TRBV5-6, TRBV5-1 and TRBV20-1.

The cysteine opens and the phenylalanine closes a CDR3 of 13 amino acids. The read is trimmed to its CDR3 DNA, 39 bases read in frame from base 1. V is reduced by 2 bases and J by 7 bases, leaving a spacing of 12 bases between them. The germline V gene specifies MNHEY as CDR1 and SVGAGI as CDR2. TCR beta repertoires were profiled from peripheral blood of roughly 13 young patients with multiple sclerosis to demonstrate the VDJtools post-analysis software. The multiple sclerosis patients were children and adolescents ranging in age from roughly 6 to 15 years. Concerning this clonotype itself: The antigen it recognizes is unknown. Base qualities are not recorded, but no much larger clone differs from it by a single base.

Library creation used PCR. Sequenced on an Illumina HiSeq 2500. Unique molecular identifiers were incorporated into TCR beta cDNA libraries to reduce PCR and sequencing biases. Per 1 to 10 million input T cells, around 500,000 cDNA molecules were obtained, such that each molecule approximated one T cell. Patient libraries were prepared and sequenced with the same protocol used for the earlier healthy control dataset. Within a given batch, samples were prepared together, multiplexed and sequenced on the same HiSeq lane. Per the original workflow: MIGEC was used to process the raw barcoded reads, and molecular identifier groups with only a single read were discarded before consensus assembly and CDR3 extraction. VDJtools was used for post-analysis of the clonotype tables, and diversity was normalized by down-sampling every dataset to the size of the smallest sample. In repertoire overlap clustering, CDR3 amino acid sequences, but not nucleotide sequences, were matched to correct batch-related cross-sample contamination. Clones were called with MiXCR by TCRdb after fastp trimmed the public reads at Q25, and only in-frame beta chains were retained. For every CDR3 protein sequence, its rows merge into one entry that carries the most common genes and DNA. TCRdb's processing, not the authors' own work, is the source of the V and J calls. The sample table shows about 820,000 distinct CDR3 sequences, and under 70% are seen once. The leading ten clones occupy about 4.8% of the sample.

Sequencing used blood. The V gene is TRBV6-5 and the J gene is TRBJ2-7, with no reliable assignment of the D segment. The sequence came from a girl aged 5 to 17 with multiple sclerosis. The encoded CDR3 is CASSYTVADEQYF. The DNA sequence reads TGTGCCAGCAGTTACACGGTGGCGGATGAGCAGTACTTC.